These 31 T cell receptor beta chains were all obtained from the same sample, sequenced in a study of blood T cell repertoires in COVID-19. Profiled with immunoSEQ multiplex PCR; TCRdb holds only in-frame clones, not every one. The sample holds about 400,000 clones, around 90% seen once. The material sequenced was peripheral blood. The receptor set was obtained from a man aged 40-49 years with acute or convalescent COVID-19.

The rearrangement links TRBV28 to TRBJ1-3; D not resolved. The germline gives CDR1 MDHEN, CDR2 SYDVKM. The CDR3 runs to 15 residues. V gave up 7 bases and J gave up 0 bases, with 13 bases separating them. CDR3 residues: CASTPYFPSGNTIYF. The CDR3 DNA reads TGTGCCAGCACCCCCTACTTCCCCTCTGGAAACACCATATATTTT.

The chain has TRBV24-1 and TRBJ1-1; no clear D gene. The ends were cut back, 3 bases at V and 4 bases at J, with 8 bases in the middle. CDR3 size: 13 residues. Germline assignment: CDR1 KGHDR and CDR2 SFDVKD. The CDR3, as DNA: TGTGCCACCAGTGATCTTGAGGGCACTGAAGCTTTCTTT. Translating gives CATSDLEGTEAFF.

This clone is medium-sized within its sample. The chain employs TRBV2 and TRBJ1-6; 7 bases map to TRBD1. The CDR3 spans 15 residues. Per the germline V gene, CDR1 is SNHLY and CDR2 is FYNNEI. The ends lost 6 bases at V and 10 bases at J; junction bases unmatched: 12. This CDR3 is CASSATGTEHSPLHF. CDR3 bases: TGTGCCAGCAGCGCCACCGGGACAGAGCACTCACCCCTCCACTTT.

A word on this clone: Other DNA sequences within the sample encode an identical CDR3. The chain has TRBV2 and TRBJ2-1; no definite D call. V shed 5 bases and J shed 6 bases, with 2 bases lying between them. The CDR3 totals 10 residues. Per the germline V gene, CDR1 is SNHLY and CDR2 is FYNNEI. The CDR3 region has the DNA TGTGCCAGCAGTCTCAATGAGCAGTTCTTC. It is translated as CASSLNEQFF.

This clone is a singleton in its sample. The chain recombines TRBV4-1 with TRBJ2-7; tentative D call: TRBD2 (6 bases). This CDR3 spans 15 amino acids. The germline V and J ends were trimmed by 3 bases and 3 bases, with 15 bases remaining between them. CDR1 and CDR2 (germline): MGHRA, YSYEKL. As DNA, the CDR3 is TGCGCCAGCAGCCATATGCGGGGTGGGGTCTACGAGCAGTACTTC. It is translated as CASSHMRGGVYEQYF.

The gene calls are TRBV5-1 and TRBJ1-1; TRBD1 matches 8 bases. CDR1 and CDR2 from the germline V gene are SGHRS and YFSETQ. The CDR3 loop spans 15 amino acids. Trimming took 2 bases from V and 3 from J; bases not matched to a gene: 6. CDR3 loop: CASSFVVQGDTEAFF. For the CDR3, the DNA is TGCGCCAGCAGCTTCGTCGTACAGGGGGACACTGAAGCTTTCTTT.

CDR3 region: CASSSPSGQGGNEQFF. The CDR3 coding sequence is TGCGCCAGCAGTAGTCCCTCCGGACAGGGTGGGAATGAGCAGTTCTTC. The rearrangement links TRBV5-1 to TRBJ2-1; 8 nucleotides agree with TRBD1. V was pared by 5 bases and J by 7 bases, with 14 bases of the junction left unmatched. This CDR3 contains 16 residues. Germline V gives CDR1 SGHRS, CDR2 YFSETQ.

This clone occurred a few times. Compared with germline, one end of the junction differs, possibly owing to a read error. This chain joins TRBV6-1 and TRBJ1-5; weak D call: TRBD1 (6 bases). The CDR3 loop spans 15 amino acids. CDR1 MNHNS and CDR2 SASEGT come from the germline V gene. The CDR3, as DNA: TGTGCCAGCAGTCAAGCGCAGGGGAAGGATCAGCCCCAGCATTTT. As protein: CASSQAQGKDQPQHF.

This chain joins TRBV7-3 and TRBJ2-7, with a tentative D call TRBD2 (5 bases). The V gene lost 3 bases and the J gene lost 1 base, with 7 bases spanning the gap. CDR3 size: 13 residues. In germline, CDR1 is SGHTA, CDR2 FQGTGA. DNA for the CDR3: TGTGCCAGCAGCTTTGGACTGTCCTACGAGCAGTACTTC. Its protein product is CASSFGLSYEQYF.

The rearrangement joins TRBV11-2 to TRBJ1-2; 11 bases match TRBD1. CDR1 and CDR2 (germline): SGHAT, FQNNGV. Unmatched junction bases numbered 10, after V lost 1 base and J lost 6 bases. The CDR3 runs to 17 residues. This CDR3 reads CASSLGWTGGRSDGYTF. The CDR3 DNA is TGTGCCAGCAGCTTAGGATGGACAGGGGGCAGGTCTGATGGCTACACCTTC.

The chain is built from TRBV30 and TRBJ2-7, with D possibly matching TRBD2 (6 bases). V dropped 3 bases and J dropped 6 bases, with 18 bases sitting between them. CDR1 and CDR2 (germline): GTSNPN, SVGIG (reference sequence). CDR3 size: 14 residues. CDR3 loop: CAWRAGTTRSEQYF. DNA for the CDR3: TGTGCCTGGAGGGCCGGGACGACTAGGAGCGAGCAGTACTTC.

The CDR3 bases are TGTGCCAGCACCCCCTACAGGGGTAGTAATCAGCCCCAGCATTTT. This sequence encodes CASTPYRGSNQPQHF. The chain links TRBV19 to TRBJ1-5; 7 positions match TRBD1. Trimming at V came to 9 bases and at J to 4 bases, leaving 12 bases not matched to a gene. The CDR3 spans 15 residues. The germline V gene has CDR1 LNHDA and CDR2 SQIVND (reference sequence).

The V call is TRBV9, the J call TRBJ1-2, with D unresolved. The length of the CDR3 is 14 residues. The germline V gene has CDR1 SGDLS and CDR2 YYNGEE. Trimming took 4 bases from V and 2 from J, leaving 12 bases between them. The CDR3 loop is CASSPGGRNYGYTF. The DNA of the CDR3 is TGTGCCAGCAGCCCCGGCGGCAGAAACTATGGCTACACCTTC. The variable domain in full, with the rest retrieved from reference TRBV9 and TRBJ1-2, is DSGVTQTPKHLITATGQRVTLRCSPRSGDLSVYWYQQSLDQGLQFLIQYYNGEERAKGNILERFSAQQFPDLHSELNLSSLELGDSALYFCASSPGGRNYGYTFGSGTRLTVV.

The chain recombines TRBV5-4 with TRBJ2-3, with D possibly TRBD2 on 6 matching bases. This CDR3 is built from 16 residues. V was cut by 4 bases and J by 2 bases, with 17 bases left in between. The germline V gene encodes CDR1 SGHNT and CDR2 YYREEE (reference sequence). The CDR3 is CASSRPSASDTDTQYF. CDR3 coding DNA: TGTGCCAGCAGCAGGCCCTCGGCTAGCGACACAGATACGCAGTATTTT.

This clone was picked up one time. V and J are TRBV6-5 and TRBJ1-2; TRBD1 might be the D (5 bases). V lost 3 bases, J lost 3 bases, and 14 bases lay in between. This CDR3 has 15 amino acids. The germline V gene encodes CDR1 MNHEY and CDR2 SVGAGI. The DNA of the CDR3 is TGTGCCAGCAGTTATTACCCCGGGGGTGACTATGGCTACACCTTC. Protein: CASSYYPGGDYGYTF.

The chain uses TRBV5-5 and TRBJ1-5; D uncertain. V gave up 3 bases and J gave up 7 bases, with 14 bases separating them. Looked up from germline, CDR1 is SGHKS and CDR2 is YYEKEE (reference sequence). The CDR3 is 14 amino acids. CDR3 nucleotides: TGTGCCAGCAGCTCAGGACGGACGGGACAGCCCCAGCATTTT. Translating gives CASSSGRTGQPQHF.

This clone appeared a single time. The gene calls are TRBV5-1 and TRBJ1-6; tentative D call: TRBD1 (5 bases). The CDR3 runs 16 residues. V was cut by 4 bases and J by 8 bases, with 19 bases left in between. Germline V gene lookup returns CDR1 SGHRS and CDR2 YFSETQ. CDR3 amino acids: CASSDSTSRSDSPLHF. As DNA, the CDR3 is TGCGCCAGCAGCGACAGTACCTCGAGGTCTGATTCACCCCTCCACTTT.

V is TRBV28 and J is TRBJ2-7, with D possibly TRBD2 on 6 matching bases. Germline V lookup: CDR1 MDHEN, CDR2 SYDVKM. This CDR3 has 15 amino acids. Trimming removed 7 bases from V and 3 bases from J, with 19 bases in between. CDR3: CASNSLARGSYEQYF. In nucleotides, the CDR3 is TGTGCCAGCAATAGTTTAGCGCGGGGTAGCTACGAGCAGTACTTC.

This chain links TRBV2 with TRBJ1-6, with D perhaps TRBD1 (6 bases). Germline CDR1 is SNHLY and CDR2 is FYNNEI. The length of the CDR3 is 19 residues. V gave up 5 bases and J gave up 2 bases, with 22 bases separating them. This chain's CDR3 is CASSSDRTMTFTYNSPLHF. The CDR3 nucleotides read TGTGCCAGCAGTTCGGACAGAACCATGACTTTTACCTATAATTCACCCCTCCACTTT.

The CDR3 loop reads CSVQGAHNYGYTF. CDR3 nucleotides: TGCAGCGTTCAGGGGGCCCATAACTATGGCTACACCTTC. V is TRBV29-1 and J is TRBJ1-2; 8 positions agree with TRBD1. Trimming took 5 bases from V and 1 from J; bases not matched to a gene: 3. The CDR3 consists of 13 residues. Germline assignment: CDR1 SQVTM and CDR2 ANQGSEA.

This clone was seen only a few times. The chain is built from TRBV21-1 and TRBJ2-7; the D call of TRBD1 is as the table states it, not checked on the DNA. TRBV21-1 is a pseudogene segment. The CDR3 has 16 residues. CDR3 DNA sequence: TGTGCCAGCAGCATAGTAACGCCAGGCCCTTGCTACGAGCAGTACTTC. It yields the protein CASSIVTPGPCYEQYF.

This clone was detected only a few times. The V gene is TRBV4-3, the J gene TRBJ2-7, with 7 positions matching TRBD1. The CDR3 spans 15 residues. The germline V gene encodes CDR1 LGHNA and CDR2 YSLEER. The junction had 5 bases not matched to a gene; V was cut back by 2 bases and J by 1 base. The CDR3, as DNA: TGCGCCAGCAGCCAACGGCAGGGGGAATCCTACGAGCAGTACTTC. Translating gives CASSQRQGESYEQYF.

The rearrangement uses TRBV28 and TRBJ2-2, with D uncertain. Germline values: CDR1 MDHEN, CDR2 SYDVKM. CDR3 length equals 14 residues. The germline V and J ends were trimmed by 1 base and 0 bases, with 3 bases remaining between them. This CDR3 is CASSLSTNTGELFF. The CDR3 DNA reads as TGTGCCAGCAGTTTATCTACGAACACCGGGGAGCTGTTTTTT.

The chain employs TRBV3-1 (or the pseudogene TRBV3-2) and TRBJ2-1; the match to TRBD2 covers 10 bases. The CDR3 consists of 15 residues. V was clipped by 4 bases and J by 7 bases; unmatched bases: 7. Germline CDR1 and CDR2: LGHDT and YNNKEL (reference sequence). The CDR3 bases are TGTGCCAGCAGCCCACCTAGCGGGAGTGTTAATGAGCAGTTCTTC. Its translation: CASSPPSGSVNEQFF.

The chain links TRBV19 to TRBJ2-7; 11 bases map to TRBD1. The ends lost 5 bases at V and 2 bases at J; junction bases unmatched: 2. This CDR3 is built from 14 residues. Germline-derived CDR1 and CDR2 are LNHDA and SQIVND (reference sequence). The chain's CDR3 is CASSEGQGAYEQYF. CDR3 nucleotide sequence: TGTGCCAGTAGTGAGGGACAGGGGGCCTACGAGCAGTACTTC.

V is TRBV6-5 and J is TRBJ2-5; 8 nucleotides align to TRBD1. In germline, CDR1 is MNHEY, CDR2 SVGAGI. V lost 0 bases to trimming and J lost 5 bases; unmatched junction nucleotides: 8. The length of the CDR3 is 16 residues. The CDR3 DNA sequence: TGTGCCAGCAGTTACTCGGGGAGCCGACAGGGGGAGACCCAGTACTTC. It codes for CASSYSGSRQGETQYF.

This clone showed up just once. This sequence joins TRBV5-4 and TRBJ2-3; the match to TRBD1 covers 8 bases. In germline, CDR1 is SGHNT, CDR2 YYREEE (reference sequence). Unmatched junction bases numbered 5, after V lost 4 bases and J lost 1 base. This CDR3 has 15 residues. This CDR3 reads CASSPQGGGTDTQYF. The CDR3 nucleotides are TGTGCCAGCAGCCCACAGGGGGGAGGCACAGATACGCAGTATTTT.

CDR3 protein: CASGRVDEQYF. CDR3 DNA sequence: TGTGCCAGCGGCCGGGTTGACGAGCAGTACTTC. This rearrangement joins TRBV7-9 to TRBJ2-7; no firm D call. Germline V gene data show CDR1 as SEHNR and CDR2 as FQNEAQ (reference sequence). V gave up 8 bases and J gave up 5 bases, with 10 bases separating them. There are 11 residues in the CDR3.

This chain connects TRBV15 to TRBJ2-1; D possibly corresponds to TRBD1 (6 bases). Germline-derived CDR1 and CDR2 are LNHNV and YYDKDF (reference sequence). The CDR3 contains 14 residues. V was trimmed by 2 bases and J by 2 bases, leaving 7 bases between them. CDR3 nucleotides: TGTGCCACCAGCAGACGGACAGCCTACAATGAGCAGTTCTTC. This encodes CATSRRTAYNEQFF.

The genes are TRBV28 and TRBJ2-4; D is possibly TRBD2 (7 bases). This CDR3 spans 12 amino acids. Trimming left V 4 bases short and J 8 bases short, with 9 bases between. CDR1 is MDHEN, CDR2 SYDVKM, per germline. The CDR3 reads CASSSGGDIQYF. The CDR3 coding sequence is TGTGCCAGCAGTTCGGGGGGCGACATTCAGTACTTC.

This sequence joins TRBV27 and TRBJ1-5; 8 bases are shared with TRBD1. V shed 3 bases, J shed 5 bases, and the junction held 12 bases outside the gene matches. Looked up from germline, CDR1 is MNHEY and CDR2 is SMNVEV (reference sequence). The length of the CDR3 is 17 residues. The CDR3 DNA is TGTGCCAGCAGTTTTTCCAGGGGGCAAGGATTTGATCAGCCCCAGCATTTT. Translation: CASSFSRGQGFDQPQHF.